This TCR beta chain was found in a study of blood T cell repertoires in COVID-19. Looking at the study overall: PBMCs, B-cell-depleted T cells, or T cells provided the cDNA or gDNA that made up the material.

Original processing notes: Reference gene primer amplification in the assay estimated nucleated cell counts. Assay: immunoSEQ multiplex PCR; the TCRdb copy retains only in-frame clones and omits some. From that table come the V and J calls and clone size; the DNA was used to work out D and trimming. The data show 90,000 to 150,000 clones, with roughly nine tenths seen just once and 7% to 9% held by the top ten. This CDR3 region has 14 residues. Germline CDR1 is SEHNR and CDR2 is FQNEAQ (reference sequence). J lost 8 bases, V lost 2 bases, and 5 bases had no gene match. Sequenced: peripheral blood. The chain recombines TRBV7-9 with TRBJ2-1; 8 bases are shared with TRBD1. This TCR was recovered from a human donor in a cohort sampled during active COVID-19. As DNA, the CDR3 is TGTGCCAGCAGCTTACAGGGGGCGGTGGATGAGCAGTTCTTC. Translating gives CASSLQGAVDEQFF.